Below, 16 T cell receptor beta chains from the same sample are listed, as sequenced in a study of cytomegalovirus exposure and HLA in healthy donors. The table came from immunoSEQ multiplex PCR; TCRdb's copy has only in-frame clones and leaves some out. The table includes some 76,000 clones, nearly 95% detected once. The specimen sequenced was PBMCs. Receptors originate from a woman aged 18-35 years in good health and CMV-seronegative.

The CDR3 sequence is CASSQEGAGASTDTQYF. In nucleotides, the CDR3 is TGTGCCAGCAGCCAAGAGGGAGCGGGAGCTAGCACAGATACGCAGTATTTT. The chain employs TRBV4-2 and TRBJ2-3; 8 bases align to TRBD2. Germline V lookup: CDR1 LGHNA, CDR2 YNFKEQ. The CDR3 is 17 residues long. With V trimmed by 0 bases and J by 0 bases, 5 bases remained unmatched.

This clone occurred once. The chain carries TRBV7-6 and TRBJ2-7, with D possibly being TRBD1 (6 bases). Trimming shortened V by 3 bases and J by 7 bases, and 13 bases separated the two germline ends. The germline V gene has CDR1 SGHVS and CDR2 FNYEAQ. This CDR3 is 13 amino acids long. The chain's CDR3 is CASSFQGPREQYF. The CDR3 coding sequence is TGTGCCAGCAGCTTCCAGGGGCCCAGAGAGCAGTACTTC.

The chain joins TRBV12-5 to TRBJ2-1; D unclear. The CDR3 loop spans 11 amino acids. CDR1 LGHNT and CDR2 FRNRAP come from the germline V gene. V gave up 4 bases and J gave up 5 bases, with 3 bases separating them. This chain's CDR3 is CASGSNNEQFF. CDR3 coding DNA: TGTGCTAGTGGTTCAAACAATGAGCAGTTCTTC.

This clone was picked up one time. The V call is TRBV30, the J call TRBJ1-2, with D hard to call. The V end was cut by 5 bases, the J end by 8 bases, with 12 bases between. The germline V gene encodes CDR1 GTSNPN and CDR2 SVGIG (reference sequence). This CDR3 spans 11 amino acids. The DNA for the CDR3 is TGTGCCTGGGGAGTGTTCGAGGGCTACACCTTC. As protein: CAWGVFEGYTF.

This chain's CDR3 is CAWSGQGDTEAFF. The CDR3 DNA follows: TGTGCCTGGAGTGGACAGGGGGACACTGAAGCTTTCTTT. V is TRBV30 and J is TRBJ1-1; TRBD1 aligns across 9 bases. The CDR3 consists of 13 residues. CDR1 and CDR2 from the germline V gene are GTSNPN and SVGIG (reference sequence). J lost 3 bases, V lost 1 base, and 0 bases had no gene match.

This clone has a single count. J is TRBJ2-6 and V is TRBV7-3, with TRBD2 matching over 8 bases. Germline lookup yields CDR1 SGHTA and CDR2 FQGTGA. V dropped 6 bases and J dropped 0; count of bases not matched to a gene: 13. The CDR3 runs to 19 residues. The CDR3 loop reads CASRRVSGGKDSGANVLTF. DNA of the CDR3: TGTGCCAGCAGGCGCGTTTCGGGAGGGAAGGACTCTGGGGCCAACGTCCTGACTTTC.

The chain joins TRBV2 to TRBJ2-7, with TRBD1 as a possible D gene (6 bases). CDR1 is SNHLY, CDR2 FYNNEI, per germline. This CDR3 spans 14 amino acids. V was shortened by 8 bases and J by 0 bases, with 14 bases between the two germline ends. The CDR3 nucleotides read TGTGCCAGCGGGGGCAGGACAAACTCCTACGAGCAGTACTTC. The encoded protein is CASGGRTNSYEQYF. The full variable domain, its missing parts supplied by reference TRBV2 and TRBJ2-7, is EPEVTQTPSHQVTQMGQEVILRCVPISNHLYFYWYRQILGQKVEFLVSFYNNEISEKSEIFDDQFSVERPDGSNFTLKIRSTKLEDSAMYFCASGGRTNSYEQYFGPGTRLTVT.

A single count supports this clone. This rearrangement joins TRBV30 to TRBJ2-4; the D gene is possibly TRBD1 (5 bases). V lost 0 bases, J lost 1 base, and 13 bases lay in between. The germline V gene encodes CDR1 GTSNPN and CDR2 SVGIG (reference sequence). This CDR3 region has 16 residues. The CDR3 DNA is TGTGCCTGGAGTGTCGCCCTGACAGCCGCCAAAAACATTCAGTACTTC. Translating it yields CAWSVALTAAKNIQYF.

The V gene is TRBV7-9, the J gene TRBJ2-7; 8 bases fit TRBD1. The J segment lost 0 bases and the V segment lost 4 bases, leaving 8 bases of the junction unmatched. CDR3 length equals 16 residues. The germline V gene encodes CDR1 SEHNR and CDR2 FQNEAQ (reference sequence). The CDR3 sequence: CASSYTGTGDSYEQYF. In nucleotides, the CDR3 is TGTGCCAGCAGCTACACCGGGACAGGTGACTCCTACGAGCAGTACTTC.

The chain uses TRBV30 and TRBJ2-7; D possibly corresponds to TRBD1 (7 bases). V was cut by 5 bases and J by 1 base, with 12 bases left in between. This CDR3 region has 13 residues. CDR1 and CDR2 from the germline V gene are GTSNPN and SVGIG (reference sequence). The CDR3 bases are TGTGCCTGGTGGGCAGGGGGGTCCTACGAGCAGTACTTC. It specifies CAWWAGGSYEQYF.

The gene calls are TRBV5-1 and TRBJ2-2; 9 bases map to TRBD1. There are 15 residues in the CDR3. The germline V gene has CDR1 SGHRS and CDR2 YFSETQ. V lost 4 bases and J lost 3; bases outside the gene matches: 4. CDR3 DNA sequence: TGCGCCAGCAGCCGGACAGGGGTTGACACCGGGGAGCTGTTTTTT. Its protein product is CASSRTGVDTGELFF.

This rearrangement joins TRBV11-2 to TRBJ2-3; the D is unclear. The germline V gene encodes CDR1 SGHAT and CDR2 FQNNGV. The V end was cut by 5 bases, the J end by 3 bases, with 15 bases between. The CDR3 loop spans 15 amino acids. The CDR3 reads CASSPLDLPTDTQYF. The CDR3 bases are TGTGCCAGCAGCCCTCTAGACCTTCCGACAGATACGCAGTATTTT.

The chain carries TRBV25-1 and TRBJ1-5; the match to TRBD1 covers 7 bases. The CDR3 extends over 15 amino acids. Unmatched junction bases numbered 7, after V lost 7 bases and J lost 1 base. Germline V gene lookup returns CDR1 MGHDK and CDR2 SYGVNS. The CDR3 bases are TGTGCCAGCACTAAAGACAGGGTAAGCAATCAGCCCCAGCATTTT. This encodes CASTKDRVSNQPQHF.

This chain links TRBV7-3 with TRBJ2-2; TRBD1 matches 9 bases. V gave up 5 bases and J gave up 4 bases; unmatched junction bases: 5. The germline V gene encodes CDR1 SGHTA and CDR2 FQGTGA. The length of the CDR3 is 15 residues. For the CDR3, the DNA is TGTGCCAGCAGCCGGGGACAGGGACGCACCGGGGAGCTGTTTTTT. It is translated as CASSRGQGRTGELFF.

This clone appeared once. The J gene is TRBJ1-5, the V gene TRBV10-3; weak D call: TRBD1 (6 bases). Germline CDR1 ENHRY, CDR2 SYGVKD. V was trimmed by 0 bases and J by 2 bases, leaving 20 bases between them. The CDR3 extends over 19 amino acids. In DNA, the CDR3 is TGTGCCATCAGTGAGTCGATTATCGGTACAGGGTTTGGCAATCAGCCCCAGCATTTT. The encoded protein is CAISESIIGTGFGNQPQHF.

This clone was detected once. V and J are TRBV10-3 and TRBJ1-2; D possibly corresponds to TRBD1 (6 bases). V shed 4 bases and J shed 4 bases, with 13 bases lying between them. CDR1 is ENHRY and CDR2 is SYGVKD in the germline V gene. The CDR3 has 14 amino acids. The CDR3 sequence: CAISVSQGSYGYTF. CDR3 nucleotide sequence: TGTGCCATCAGTGTATCACAGGGTTCCTATGGCTACACCTTC.